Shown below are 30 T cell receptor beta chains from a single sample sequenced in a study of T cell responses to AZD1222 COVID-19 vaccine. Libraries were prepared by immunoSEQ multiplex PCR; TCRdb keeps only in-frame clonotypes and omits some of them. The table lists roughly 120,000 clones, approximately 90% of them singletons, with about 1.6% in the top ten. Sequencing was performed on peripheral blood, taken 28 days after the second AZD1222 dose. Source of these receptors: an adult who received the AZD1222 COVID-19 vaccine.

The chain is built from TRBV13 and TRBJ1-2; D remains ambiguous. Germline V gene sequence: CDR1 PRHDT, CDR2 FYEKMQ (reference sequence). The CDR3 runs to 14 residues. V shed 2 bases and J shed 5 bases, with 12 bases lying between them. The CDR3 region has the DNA TGTGCCAGCAGCTTAAGCCCCGGGGAGTATGGCTACACCTTC. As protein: CASSLSPGEYGYTF. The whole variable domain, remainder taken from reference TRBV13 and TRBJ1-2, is AAGVIQSPRHLIKEKRETATLKCYPIPRHDTVYWYQQGPGQDPQFLISFYEKMQSDKGSIPDRFSAQQFSDYHSELNMSSLELGDSALYFCASSLSPGEYGYTFGSGTRLTVV.

The CDR3 reads CASRYHGTGNYEQYF. The CDR3 nucleotides read TGTGCCAGCAGATACCACGGGACAGGGAACTACGAGCAGTACTTC. The rearrangement joins TRBV28 to TRBJ2-7, with 9 bases fitting TRBD1. The trim removed 6 bases at V and 3 bases at J, leaving 9 bases unmatched. Germline V gene data show CDR1 as MDHEN and CDR2 as SYDVKM. This CDR3 contains 15 residues.

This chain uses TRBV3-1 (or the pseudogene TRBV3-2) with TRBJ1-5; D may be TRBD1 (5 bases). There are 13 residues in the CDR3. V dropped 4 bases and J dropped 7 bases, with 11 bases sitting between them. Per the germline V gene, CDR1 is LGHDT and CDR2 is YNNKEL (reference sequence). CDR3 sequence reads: CASSPGRGQPQHF. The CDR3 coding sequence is TGTGCCAGCAGCCCAGGGCGCGGGCAGCCCCAGCATTTT.

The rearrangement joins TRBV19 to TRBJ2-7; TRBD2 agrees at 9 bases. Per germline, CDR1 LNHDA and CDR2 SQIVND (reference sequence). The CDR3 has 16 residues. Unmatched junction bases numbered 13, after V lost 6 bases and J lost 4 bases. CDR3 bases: TGTGCCAGTAGCCGCCGGGGGGAGCGGGAGGCTTACGAGCAGTACTTC. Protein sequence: CASSRRGEREAYEQYF.

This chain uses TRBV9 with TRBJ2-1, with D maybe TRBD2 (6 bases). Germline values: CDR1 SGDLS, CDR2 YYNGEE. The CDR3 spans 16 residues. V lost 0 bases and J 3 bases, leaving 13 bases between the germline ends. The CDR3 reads CASSVAGDPSYNEQFF. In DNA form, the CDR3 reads TGTGCCAGCAGCGTAGCGGGGGACCCTAGCTACAATGAGCAGTTCTTC.

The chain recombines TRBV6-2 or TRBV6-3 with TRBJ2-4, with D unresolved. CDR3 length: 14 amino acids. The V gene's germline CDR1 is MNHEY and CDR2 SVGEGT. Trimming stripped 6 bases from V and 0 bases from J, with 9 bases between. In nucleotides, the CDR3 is TGTGCCAGCAGCTCCTGGGTAGCCAAAAACATTCAGTACTTC. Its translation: CASSSWVAKNIQYF.

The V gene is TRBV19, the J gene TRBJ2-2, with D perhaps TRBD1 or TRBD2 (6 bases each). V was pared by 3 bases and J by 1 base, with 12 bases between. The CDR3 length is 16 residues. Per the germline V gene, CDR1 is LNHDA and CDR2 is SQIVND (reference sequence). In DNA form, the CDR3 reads TGTGCCAGTAGTATTAGGGGGAGGCTGAACACCGGGGAGCTGTTTTTT. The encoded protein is CASSIRGRLNTGELFF.

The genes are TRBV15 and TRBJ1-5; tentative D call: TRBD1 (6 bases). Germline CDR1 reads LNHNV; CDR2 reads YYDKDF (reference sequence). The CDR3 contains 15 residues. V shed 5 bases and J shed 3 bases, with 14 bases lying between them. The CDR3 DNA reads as TGTGCCACCAGCCTTGACCGGGACACCAATCAGCCCCAGCATTTT. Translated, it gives CATSLDRDTNQPQHF.

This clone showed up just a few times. The CDR3: CASSPAGLNYNEQFF. CDR3 bases: TGTGCCAGCAGCCCAGCGGGTCTCAACTACAATGAGCAGTTCTTC. The J gene is TRBJ2-1, the V gene TRBV7-3, with D possibly being TRBD2 (6 bases). Trimming removed 5 bases from V and 3 bases from J, with 14 bases in between. This CDR3 has 15 residues. Germline V gene lookup returns CDR1 SGHTA and CDR2 FQGTGA.

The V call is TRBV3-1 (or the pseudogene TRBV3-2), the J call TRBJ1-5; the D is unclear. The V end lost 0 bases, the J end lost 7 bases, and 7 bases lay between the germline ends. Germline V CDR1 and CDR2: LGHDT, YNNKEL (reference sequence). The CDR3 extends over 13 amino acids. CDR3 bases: TGTGCCAGCAGCCAAGAAGTGGCCCAGCCCCAGCATTTT. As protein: CASSQEVAQPQHF.

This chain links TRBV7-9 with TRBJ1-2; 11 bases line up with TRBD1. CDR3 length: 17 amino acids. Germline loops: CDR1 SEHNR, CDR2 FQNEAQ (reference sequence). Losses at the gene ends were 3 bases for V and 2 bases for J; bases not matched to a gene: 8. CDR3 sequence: CASSFWTGGTSNYGYTF. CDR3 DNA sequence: TGTGCCAGCAGCTTTTGGACAGGGGGCACCTCCAACTATGGCTACACCTTC.

CDR3: CASSLVVSGNTIYF. Written as DNA, the CDR3 is TGTGCCAGCAGCTTAGTAGTCTCTGGAAACACCATATATTTT. The chain combines TRBV11-3 with TRBJ1-3; D unresolved. This CDR3 is built from 14 residues. V lost 1 base to trimming and J lost 0 bases, with 4 bases between them. The germline CDR1 and CDR2 sequences are SGHNT and YENEEA.

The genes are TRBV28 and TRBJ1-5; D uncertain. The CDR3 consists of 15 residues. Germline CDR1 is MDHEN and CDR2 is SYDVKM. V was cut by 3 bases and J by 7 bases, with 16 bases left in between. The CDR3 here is CASSFAGGERQPQHF. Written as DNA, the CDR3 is TGTGCCAGCAGTTTCGCCGGCGGGGAAAGACAGCCCCAGCATTTT.

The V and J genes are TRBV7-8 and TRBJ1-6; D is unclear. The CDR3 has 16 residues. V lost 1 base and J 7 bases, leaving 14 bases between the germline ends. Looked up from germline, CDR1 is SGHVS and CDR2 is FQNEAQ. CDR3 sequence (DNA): TGTGCCAGCAGCTTAGACCCAGGAGCGTGGAATTCACCCCTCCACTTT. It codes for CASSLDPGAWNSPLHF. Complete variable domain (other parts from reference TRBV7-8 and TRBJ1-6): GAGVSQSPRYKVAKRGQDVALRCDPISGHVSLFWYQQALGQGPEFLTYFQNEAQLDKSGLPSDRFFAERPEGSVSTLKIQRTQQEDSAVYLCASSLDPGAWNSPLHFGNGTRLTVT.

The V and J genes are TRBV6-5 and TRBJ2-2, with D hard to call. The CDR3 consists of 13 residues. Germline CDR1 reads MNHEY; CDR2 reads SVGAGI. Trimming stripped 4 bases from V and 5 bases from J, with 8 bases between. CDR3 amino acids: CASSLLITGELFF. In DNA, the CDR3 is TGTGCCAGCAGTTTATTGATTACCGGGGAGCTGTTTTTT.

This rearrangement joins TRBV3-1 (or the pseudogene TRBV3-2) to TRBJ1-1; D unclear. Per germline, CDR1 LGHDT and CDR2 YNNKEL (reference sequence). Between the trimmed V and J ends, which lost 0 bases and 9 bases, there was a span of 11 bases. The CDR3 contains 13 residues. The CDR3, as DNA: TGTGCCAGCAGCCAAGAATCTGTCCCTAAAGCTTTCTTT. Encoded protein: CASSQESVPKAFF.

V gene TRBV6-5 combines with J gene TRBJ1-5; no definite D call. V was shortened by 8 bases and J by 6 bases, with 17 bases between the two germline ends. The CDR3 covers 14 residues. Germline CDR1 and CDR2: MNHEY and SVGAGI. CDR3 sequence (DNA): TGTGCCAGCGTACGGTTAGGCCCCTCTCAGCCCCAGCATTTT. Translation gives CASVRLGPSQPQHF.

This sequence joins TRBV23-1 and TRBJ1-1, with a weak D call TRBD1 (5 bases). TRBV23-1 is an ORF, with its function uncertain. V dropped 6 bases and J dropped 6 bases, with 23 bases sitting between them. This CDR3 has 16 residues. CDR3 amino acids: CASSRIGTPESSEAFF. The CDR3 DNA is TGCGCCAGCAGCAGAATAGGGACGCCTGAAAGTTCTGAAGCTTTCTTT.

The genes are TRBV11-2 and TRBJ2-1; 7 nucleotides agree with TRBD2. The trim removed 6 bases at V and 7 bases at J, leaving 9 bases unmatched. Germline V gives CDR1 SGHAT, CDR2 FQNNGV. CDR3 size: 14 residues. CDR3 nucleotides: TGTGCCAGCAGAGATCAGCGGGACGGGAATGAGCAGTTCTTC. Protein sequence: CASRDQRDGNEQFF.

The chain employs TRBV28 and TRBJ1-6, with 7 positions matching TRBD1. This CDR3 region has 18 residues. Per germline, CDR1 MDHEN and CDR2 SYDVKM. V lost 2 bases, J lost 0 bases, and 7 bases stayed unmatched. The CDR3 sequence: CASSLPSGQSSYNSPLHF. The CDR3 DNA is TGTGCCAGCAGTTTACCCTCGGGACAGAGCTCCTATAATTCACCCCTCCACTTT.

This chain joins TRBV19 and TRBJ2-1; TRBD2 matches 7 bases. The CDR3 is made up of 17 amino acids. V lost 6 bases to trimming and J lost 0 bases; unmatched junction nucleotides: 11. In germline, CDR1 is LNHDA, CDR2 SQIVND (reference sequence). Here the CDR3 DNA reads TGTGCCAGTAGGACTAGCCCCCTACCCAGCTCCTACAATGAGCAGTTCTTC. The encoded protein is CASRTSPLPSSYNEQFF. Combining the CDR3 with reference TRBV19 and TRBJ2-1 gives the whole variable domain DGGITQSPKYLFRKEGQNVTLSCEQNLNHDAMYWYRQDPGQGLRLIYYSQIVNDFQKGDIAEGYSVSREKKESFPLTVTSAQKNPTAFYLCASRTSPLPSSYNEQFFGPGTRLTVL.

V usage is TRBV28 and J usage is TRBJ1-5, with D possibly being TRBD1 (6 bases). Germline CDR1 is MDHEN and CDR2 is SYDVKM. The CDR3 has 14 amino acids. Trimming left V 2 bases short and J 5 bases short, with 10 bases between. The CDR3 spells CASSLGGAYQPQHF. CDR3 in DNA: TGTGCCAGCAGTTTAGGGGGGGCTTATCAGCCCCAGCATTTT.

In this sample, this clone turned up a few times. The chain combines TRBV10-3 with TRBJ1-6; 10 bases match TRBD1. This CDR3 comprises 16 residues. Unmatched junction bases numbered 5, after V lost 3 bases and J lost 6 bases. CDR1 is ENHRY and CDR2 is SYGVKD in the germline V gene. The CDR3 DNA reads TGTGCCATCAGTGAACGGACAGGGGGTTTTAATTCACCCCTCCACTTT. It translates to CAISERTGGFNSPLHF.

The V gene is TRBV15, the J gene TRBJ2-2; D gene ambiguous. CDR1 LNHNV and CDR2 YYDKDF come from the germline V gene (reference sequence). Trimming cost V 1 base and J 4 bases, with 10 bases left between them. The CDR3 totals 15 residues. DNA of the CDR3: TGTGCCACCAGCAGAGTTTCCTTTCGCACCGGGGAGCTGTTTTTT. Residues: CATSRVSFRTGELFF.

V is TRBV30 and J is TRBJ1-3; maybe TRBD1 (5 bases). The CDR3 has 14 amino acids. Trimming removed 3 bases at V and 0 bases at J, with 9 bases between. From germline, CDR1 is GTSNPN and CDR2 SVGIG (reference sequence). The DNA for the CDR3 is TGTGCCTGGAGCTCAGGGAGCTCTGGAAACACCATATATTTT. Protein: CAWSSGSSGNTIYF.

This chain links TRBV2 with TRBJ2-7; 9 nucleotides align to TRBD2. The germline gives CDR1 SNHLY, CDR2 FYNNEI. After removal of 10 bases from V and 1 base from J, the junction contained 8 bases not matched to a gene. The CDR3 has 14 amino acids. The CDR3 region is CATEPSGESYEQYF. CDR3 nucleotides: TGTGCCACCGAGCCTAGCGGGGAATCCTACGAGCAGTACTTC. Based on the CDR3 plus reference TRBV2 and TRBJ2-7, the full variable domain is EPEVTQTPSHQVTQMGQEVILRCVPISNHLYFYWYRQILGQKVEFLVSFYNNEISEKSEIFDDQFSVERPDGSNFTLKIRSTKLEDSAMYFCATEPSGESYEQYFGPGTRLTVT.

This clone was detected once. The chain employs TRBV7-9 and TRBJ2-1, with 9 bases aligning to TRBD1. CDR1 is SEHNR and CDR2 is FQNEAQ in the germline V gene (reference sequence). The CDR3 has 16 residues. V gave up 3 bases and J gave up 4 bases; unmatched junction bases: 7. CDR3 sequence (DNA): TGTGCCAGCAGCTTTTGGGGACAGGGTTTTTACAATGAGCAGTTCTTC. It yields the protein CASSFWGQGFYNEQFF.

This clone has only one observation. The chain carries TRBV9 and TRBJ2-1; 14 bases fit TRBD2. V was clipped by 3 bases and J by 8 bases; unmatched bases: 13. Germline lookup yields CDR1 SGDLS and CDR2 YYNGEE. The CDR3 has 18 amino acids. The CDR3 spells CASSAISGTSGRSDEQFF. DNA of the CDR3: TGTGCCAGCAGCGCCATTTCCGGGACTAGCGGGAGATCGGATGAGCAGTTCTTC.

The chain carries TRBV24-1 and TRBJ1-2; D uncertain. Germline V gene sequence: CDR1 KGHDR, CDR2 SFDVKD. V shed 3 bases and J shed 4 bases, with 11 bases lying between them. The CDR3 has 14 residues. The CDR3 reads CATSDQDGFYGYTF. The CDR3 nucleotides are TGTGCCACCAGTGATCAGGACGGATTCTATGGCTACACCTTC.

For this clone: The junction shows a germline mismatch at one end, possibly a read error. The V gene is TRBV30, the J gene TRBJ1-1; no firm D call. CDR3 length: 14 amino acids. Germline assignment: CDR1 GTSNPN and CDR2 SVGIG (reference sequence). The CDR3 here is CAWSRPGWQAFPYF. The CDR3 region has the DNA TGTGCCTGGAGCCGCCCGGGGTGGCAGGCCTTCCCTTACTTT.